A single sample is the source of the 23 T cell receptor beta chains below, sequenced in a study of a mutant IDH1 vaccine in newly diagnosed glioma. These receptors are not linked to any known antigen. The data were produced by immunoSEQ multiplex PCR, yet TCRdb's version contains in-frame clones alone and is incomplete. The table shows some 63,000 clones, with about 74% occurring only once. Specified time point: week 35, safety follow-up. It was 300 ug of mutant IDH1 20-mer peptide that made up each vaccine dose, given with topical imiquimod. The specimen comprised PBMCs, sampled from a glioma patient whose treatment included an IDH1 peptide vaccine. These receptors all come from a man aged 45-65 years with glioma.

The chain uses TRBV2 and TRBJ1-3; D uncertain. In germline, CDR1 is SNHLY, CDR2 FYNNEI. The CDR3 is 12 residues long. V shed 10 bases and J shed 1 base, with 8 bases lying between them. In DNA, the CDR3 is TGTGCCACTATAGTTTCTGGAAACACCATATATTTT. Translating it yields CATIVSGNTIYF.

This rearrangement joins TRBV30 to TRBJ2-3; 8 nucleotides line up with TRBD2. V lost 2 bases and J lost 0; bases outside the gene matches: 7. Germline CDR1 GTSNPN, CDR2 SVGIG (reference sequence). This CDR3 comprises 16 residues. DNA for the CDR3: TGTGCCTGGAGTCTTGGGGCGGGGGGAAGCACAGATACGCAGTATTTT. Translated: CAWSLGAGGSTDTQYF.

The chain links TRBV7-9 to TRBJ2-2; no clear D. CDR3 length: 12 amino acids. The germline V gene has CDR1 SEHNR and CDR2 FQNEAQ (reference sequence). Trimming took off 0 bases at V and 8 bases at J, with 4 bases between the two ends. CDR3 in DNA: TGTGCCAGCAGCTTAGCGGGTGGGGAGCTGTTTTTT. Translation: CASSLAGGELFF.

The V call is TRBV2, the J call TRBJ2-2, with D uncertain. CDR3 size: 15 residues. Looked up from germline, CDR1 is SNHLY and CDR2 is FYNNEI. Trimming took off 6 bases at V and 4 bases at J, with 15 bases between the two ends. In DNA, the CDR3 is TGTGCCAGCAGAGACATCCCCATAGGCACCGGGGAGCTGTTTTTT. Translation gives CASRDIPIGTGELFF.

This rearrangement joins TRBV5-6 to TRBJ2-7, with D unclear. The CDR3 runs to 12 residues. CDR1 and CDR2 (germline): SGHDT, YYEEEE. The V gene lost 3 bases and the J gene lost 3 bases, with 7 bases spanning the gap. CDR3 coding DNA: TGTGCCAGCAGCTCGGACCTCTACGAGCAGTACTTC. As protein: CASSSDLYEQYF.

The rearrangement uses TRBV18 and TRBJ1-4; D unresolved. Germline values: CDR1 KGHSH, CDR2 LQKENI. Between the trimmed V and J ends, which lost 1 base and 0 bases, there was a span of 9 bases. CDR3 length equals 16 residues. CDR3: CASSPQSVATNEKLFF. The CDR3 nucleotides are TGTGCCAGCTCACCACAGTCAGTTGCAACTAATGAAAAACTGTTTTTT.

This clone was recorded only once. The rearrangement uses TRBV19 and TRBJ1-1; 9 positions match TRBD1. CDR1 is LNHDA, CDR2 SQIVND, per germline (reference sequence). Germline trimming cut 5 bases from V and 4 bases from J; bases unmatched to any gene: 5. The CDR3 runs 14 residues. CDR3 in amino acids: CASSLQGAGTEAFF. CDR3 nucleotide sequence: TGTGCCAGTAGTTTACAGGGGGCGGGCACTGAAGCTTTCTTT.

CDR3 bases: TGTGCCAGCAGAGTCCGGACAGCTTCACCTGAGCAGTACTTC. The encoded protein is CASRVRTASPEQYF. The chain carries TRBV6-1 and TRBJ2-7; a weak D match, TRBD1 (6 bases). Trimming removed 6 bases from V and 7 bases from J, with 19 bases in between. The CDR3 sequence is 14 residues long. Germline V CDR1 and CDR2: MNHNS, SASEGT.

This chain connects TRBV5-5 to TRBJ1-1; D is unresolved. V was shortened by 1 base and J by 1 base, with 11 bases between the two germline ends. The CDR3 length is 15 residues. CDR1 and CDR2 (germline): SGHKS, YYEKEE (reference sequence). CDR3 DNA sequence: TGTGCCAGCAGCTTGATGAAGGACTGGAACACTGAAGCTTTCTTT. Translation gives CASSLMKDWNTEAFF.

Only a few counts were recorded for this clone. The CDR3 sequence is CASTGMTPYEQYF. The CDR3 DNA is TGTGCCAGCACAGGAATGACACCTTACGAGCAGTACTTC. The V gene is TRBV28, the J gene TRBJ2-7, with D unresolved. The CDR3 spans 13 residues. Per the germline V gene, CDR1 is MDHEN and CDR2 is SYDVKM. The V end lost 7 bases, the J end lost 4 bases, and 14 bases lay between the germline ends.

The rearrangement links TRBV7-8 to TRBJ1-2; possible D gene TRBD1, 5 bases. The CDR3 is 13 residues long. The V gene lost 1 base and the J gene lost 7 bases, with 10 bases spanning the gap. CDR1 is SGHVS and CDR2 is FQNEAQ in the germline V gene. The CDR3 nucleotides read TGTGCCAGCAGCTTAGAGGGGCATCCTGGCTACACCTTC. This translates into CASSLEGHPGYTF.

This clone appeared a few times. The chain recombines TRBV28 with TRBJ1-2; 9 nucleotides line up with TRBD1. Trimming took 6 bases from V and 4 from J; bases not matched to a gene: 15. This CDR3 comprises 17 residues. Germline values: CDR1 MDHEN, CDR2 SYDVKM. The CDR3 here is CASRREQGALQGYGYTF. The CDR3 region has the DNA TGTGCCAGCAGAAGGGAACAGGGGGCGCTTCAGGGCTATGGCTACACCTTC.

This chain links TRBV14 with TRBJ2-3; possible D gene TRBD1, 5 bases. Germline V gives CDR1 SGHDN, CDR2 FVKESK. The V end was cut by 6 bases, the J end by 4 bases, with 11 bases between. The CDR3 totals 13 residues. The chain's CDR3 is CASRRRGADTQYF. For the CDR3, the DNA is TGTGCCAGCAGACGAAGGGGTGCAGATACGCAGTATTTT. Based on the CDR3 plus reference TRBV14 and TRBJ2-3, the full variable domain is EAGVTQFPSHSVIEKGQTVTLRCDPISGHDNLYWYRRVMGKEIKFLLHFVKESKQDESGMPNNRFLAERTGGTYSTLKVQPAELEDSGVYFCASRRRGADTQYFGPGTRLTVL.

The V gene is TRBV19, the J gene TRBJ1-2; D gene uncertain. Germline V gives CDR1 LNHDA, CDR2 SQIVND (reference sequence). Between the trimmed V and J ends, which lost 2 bases and 6 bases, there was a span of 10 bases. The CDR3 runs to 13 residues. The DNA for the CDR3 is TGTGCCAGTAGTATAACTTTTGAGGATGGCTACACCTTC. Translated, it gives CASSITFEDGYTF. The variable domain in full, completed from reference TRBV19 and TRBJ1-2, reads DGGITQSPKYLFRKEGQNVTLSCEQNLNHDAMYWYRQDPGQGLRLIYYSQIVNDFQKGDIAEGYSVSREKKESFPLTVTSAQKNPTAFYLCASSITFEDGYTFGSGTRLTVV.

Note on this clone: An end of the junction does not agree with germline; a read error may underlie this. The genes are TRBV5-1 and TRBJ1-2, with 7 bases lining up with TRBD1. The CDR3 runs 15 residues. CDR1 and CDR2 from the germline V gene are SGHRS and YFSETQ. This chain's CDR3 is CASTLTGGGTYGYTF. CDR3 DNA sequence: TGCGCCAGCACCTTGACCGGAGGGGGCACCTATGGCTACACCTTC.

For the CDR3, the DNA is TGTGCCAGCTCGGAGGTGGGGGGGCCCACAGATACGCAGTATTTT. This codes for CASSEVGGPTDTQYF. The chain recombines TRBV18 with TRBJ2-3; a possible D gene is TRBD2 (7 bases). The CDR3 contains 15 residues. The V and J ends lost 6 bases and 2 bases respectively, with 15 bases between them. Germline CDR1 is KGHSH and CDR2 is LQKENI.

V gene TRBV4-3 combines with J gene TRBJ1-1, with D perhaps TRBD1 (6 bases). Germline CDR1 reads LGHNA; CDR2 reads YSLEER. Trimming removed 5 bases at V and 5 bases at J, with 18 bases between. This CDR3 comprises 15 residues. The CDR3 DNA sequence: TGCGCCAGCAGCTATTCCGGGACAACGCCAACTGAAGCTTTCTTT. Amino acids: CASSYSGTTPTEAFF.

With respect to this clone: A junction end diverges from the germline sequence, so it may reflect a read error. This chain connects TRBV7-7 to TRBJ2-3; D is unclear. Germline CDR1 is SSHAT and CDR2 is FNYEAQ (reference sequence). The CDR3 sequence is 16 residues long. The CDR3 region is CASSPGRLVATDTQYF. The CDR3 DNA reads as TGTGCTAGCAGCCCGGGCCGGCTAGTGGCCACAGATACGCAGTATTTT.

The gene calls are TRBV10-3 and TRBJ2-1; 11 bases align to TRBD2. V lost 7 bases, J lost 8 bases, and 7 bases stayed unmatched. Germline V gene sequence: CDR1 ENHRY, CDR2 SYGVKD. The CDR3 contains 14 residues. Here the CDR3 DNA reads TGTGCCATCAAGCCTAGCGGGGGGCCCGATGAGCAGTTCTTC. This sequence encodes CAIKPSGGPDEQFF.

The count of this clone is one. The gene calls are TRBV6-5 and TRBJ2-7; tentatively, D is TRBD1 (6 bases). Trimming took 6 bases from V and 11 from J, leaving 20 bases between them. Looked up from germline, CDR1 is MNHEY and CDR2 is SVGAGI. This CDR3 contains 13 residues. CDR3 DNA sequence: TGTGCCAGCAGAGGGACACCGAAGATGTTGGAGTACTTC. It codes for CASRGTPKMLEYF.

About this clone: Other DNA variants within this sample encode the same CDR3. The rearrangement links TRBV30 to TRBJ1-5, with a tentative D call TRBD1 (6 bases). CDR3 length: 13 residues. CDR1 GTSNPN and CDR2 SVGIG come from the germline V gene (reference sequence). V was cut by 2 bases and J by 4 bases, with 9 bases left in between. The CDR3 loop reads CAWSPQGNQPQHF. In nucleotides, the CDR3 is TGTGCCTGGAGTCCACAGGGAAATCAGCCCCAGCATTTT.

A single count supports this clone. V gene TRBV6-6 combines with J gene TRBJ1-5; D gene unclear. Per germline, CDR1 MNHNY and CDR2 SVGAGI (reference sequence). The CDR3 has 14 residues. With 5 bases removed from V and 6 bases from J, the gap between germline ends came to 14 bases. Here the CDR3 DNA reads TGTGCCAGCAGTGACATTGTTGTCGTTCAGCCCCAGCATTTT. This sequence encodes CASSDIVVVQPQHF.

This chain joins TRBV5-1 and TRBJ2-3; D is possibly TRBD2 (6 bases). In germline, CDR1 is SGHRS, CDR2 YFSETQ. With 6 bases removed from V and 4 bases from J, the gap between germline ends came to 15 bases. CDR3 length equals 14 residues. CDR3 DNA: TGCGCCAGCATTGGGGACGGGGGTGCAGATACGCAGTATTTT. It translates to CASIGDGGADTQYF.